The entry below gives a single T cell receptor (beta chain) sequence along with its context. This may arise from a read error, as a much more abundant clone is one base away. TCRdb reanalysed the 5' RACE reads using MiXCR and keeps one entry per CDR3 protein. The data show about 68,000 distinct CDR3 sequences, approximately 7% seen once. The data were taken from a study of T cells after yellow fever vaccination. Overall study context: Libraries from low-cell-number fractions were prepared with the SMART-Seq v4 Ultra Low Input RNA kit.

This CDR3 contains 18 residues. CDR1 is MNHEY, CDR2 SMNVEV, per germline (reference sequence). V gene TRBV27 combines with J gene TRBJ2-1, with 12 positions matching TRBD2. The origin of this receptor is a man aged 18 to 29 who received the YFV17D yellow fever vaccine. This material consisted of CD8+ T cells sorted from PBMCs, taken about 41 days after the first yellow fever vaccination. CDR3: CPSSSGPSGGVSYNEQFF. The CDR3 DNA is TGTCCCAGCAGTTCAGGGCCTAGCGGGGGGGTGAGTTACAATGAGCAGTTCTTC.